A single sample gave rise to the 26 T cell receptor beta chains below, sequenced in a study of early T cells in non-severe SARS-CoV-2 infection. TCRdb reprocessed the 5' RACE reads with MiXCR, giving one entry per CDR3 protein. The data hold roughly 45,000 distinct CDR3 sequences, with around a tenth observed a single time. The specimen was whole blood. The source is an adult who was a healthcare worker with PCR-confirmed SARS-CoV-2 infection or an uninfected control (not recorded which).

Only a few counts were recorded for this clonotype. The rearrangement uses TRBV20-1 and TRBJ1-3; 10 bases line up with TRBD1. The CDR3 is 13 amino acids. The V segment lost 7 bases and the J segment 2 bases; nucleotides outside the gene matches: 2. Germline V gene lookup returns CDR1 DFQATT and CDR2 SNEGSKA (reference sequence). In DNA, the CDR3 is TGCAGTGTTGGGACAGGGGCTGGAAACACCATATATTTT. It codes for CSVGTGAGNTIYF.

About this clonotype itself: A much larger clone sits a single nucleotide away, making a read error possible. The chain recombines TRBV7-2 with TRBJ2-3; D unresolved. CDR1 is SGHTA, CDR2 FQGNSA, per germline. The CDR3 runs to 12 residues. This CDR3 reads CAGSLGRDTQYF. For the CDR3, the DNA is TGTGCCGGCAGCTTAGGGCGAGATACGCAGTATTTT.

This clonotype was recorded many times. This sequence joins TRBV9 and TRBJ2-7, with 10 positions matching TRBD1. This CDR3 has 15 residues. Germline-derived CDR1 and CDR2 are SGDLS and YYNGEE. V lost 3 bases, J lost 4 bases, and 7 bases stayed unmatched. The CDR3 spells CASSGNRDRGYEQYF. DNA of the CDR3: TGTGCCAGCAGCGGGAACCGGGACAGGGGTTACGAGCAGTACTTC.

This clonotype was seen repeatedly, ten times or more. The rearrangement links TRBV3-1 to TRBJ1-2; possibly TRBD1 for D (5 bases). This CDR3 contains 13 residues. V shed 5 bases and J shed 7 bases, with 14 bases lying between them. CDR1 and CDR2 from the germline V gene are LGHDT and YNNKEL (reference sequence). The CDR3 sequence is CASSLGEFRGYTF. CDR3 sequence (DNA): TGTGCCAGCAGCTTGGGGGAGTTTCGTGGCTACACCTTC.

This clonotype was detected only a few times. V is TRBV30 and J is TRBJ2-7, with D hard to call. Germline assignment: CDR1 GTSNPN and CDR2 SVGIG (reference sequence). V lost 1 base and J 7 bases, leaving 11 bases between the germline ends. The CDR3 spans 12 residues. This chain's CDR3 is CAWSDSYLEQYF. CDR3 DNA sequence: TGTGCCTGGAGTGACTCGTACCTAGAGCAGTACTTC.

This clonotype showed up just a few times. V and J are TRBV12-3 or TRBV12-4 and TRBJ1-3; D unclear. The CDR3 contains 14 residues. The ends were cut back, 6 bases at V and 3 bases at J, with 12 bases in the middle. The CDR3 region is CASRPGSVGNTIYF. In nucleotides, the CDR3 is TGTGCCAGCAGGCCCGGATCGGTTGGAAACACCATATATTTT.

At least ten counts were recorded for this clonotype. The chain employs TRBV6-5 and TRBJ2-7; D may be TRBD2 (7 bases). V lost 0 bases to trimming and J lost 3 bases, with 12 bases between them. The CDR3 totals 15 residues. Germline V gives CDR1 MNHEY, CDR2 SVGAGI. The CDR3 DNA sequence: TGTGCCAGCAGTTACTCGGGCGGGGGCAACTACGAGCAGTACTTC. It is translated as CASSYSGGGNYEQYF.

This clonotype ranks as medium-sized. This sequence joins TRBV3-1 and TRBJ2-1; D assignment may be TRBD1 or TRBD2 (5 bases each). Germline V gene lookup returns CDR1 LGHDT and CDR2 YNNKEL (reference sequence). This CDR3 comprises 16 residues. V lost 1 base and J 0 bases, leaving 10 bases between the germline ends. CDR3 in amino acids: CASSQAKGSSYNEQFF. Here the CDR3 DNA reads TGTGCCAGCAGCCAAGCTAAGGGGAGCTCCTACAATGAGCAGTTCTTC.

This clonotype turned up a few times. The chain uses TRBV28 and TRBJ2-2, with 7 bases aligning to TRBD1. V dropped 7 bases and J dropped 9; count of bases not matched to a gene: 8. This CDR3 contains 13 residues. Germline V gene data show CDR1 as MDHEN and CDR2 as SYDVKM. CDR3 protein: CASIQQGNRELFF. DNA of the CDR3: TGTGCCAGCATCCAACAGGGGAACAGGGAGCTGTTTTTT.

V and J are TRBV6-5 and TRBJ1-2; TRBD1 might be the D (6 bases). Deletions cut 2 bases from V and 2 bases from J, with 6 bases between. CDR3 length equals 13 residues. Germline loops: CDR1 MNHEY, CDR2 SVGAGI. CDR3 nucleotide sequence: TGTGCCAGCAGTTACGGGACAAACTATGGCTACACCTTC. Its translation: CASSYGTNYGYTF.

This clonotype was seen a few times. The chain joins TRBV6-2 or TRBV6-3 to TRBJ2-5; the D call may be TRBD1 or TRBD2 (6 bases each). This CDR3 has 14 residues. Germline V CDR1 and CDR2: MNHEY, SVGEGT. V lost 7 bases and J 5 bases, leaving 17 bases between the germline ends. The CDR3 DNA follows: TGTGCCAGCACCCCCGGGGGCCGACTGGAGACCCAGTACTTC. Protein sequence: CASTPGGRLETQYF.

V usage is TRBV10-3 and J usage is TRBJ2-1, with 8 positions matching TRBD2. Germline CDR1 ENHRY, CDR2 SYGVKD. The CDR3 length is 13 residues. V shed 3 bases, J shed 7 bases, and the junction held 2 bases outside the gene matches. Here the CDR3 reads CAISDTSGNEQFF. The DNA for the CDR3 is TGTGCCATCAGTGACACTAGCGGTAATGAGCAGTTCTTC.

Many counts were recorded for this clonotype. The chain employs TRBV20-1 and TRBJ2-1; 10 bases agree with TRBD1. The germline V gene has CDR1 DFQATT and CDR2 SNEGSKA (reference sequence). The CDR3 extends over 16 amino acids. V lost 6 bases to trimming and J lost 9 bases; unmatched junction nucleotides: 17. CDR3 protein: CSARHFRDRGSVEQFF. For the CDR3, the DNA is TGCAGTGCCAGGCATTTCAGGGACAGGGGTTCTGTTGAGCAGTTCTTC.

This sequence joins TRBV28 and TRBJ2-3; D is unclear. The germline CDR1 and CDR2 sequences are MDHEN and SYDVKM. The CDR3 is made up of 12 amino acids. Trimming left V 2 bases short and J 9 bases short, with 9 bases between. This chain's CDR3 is CASSLVGSTQYF. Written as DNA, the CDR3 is TGTGCCAGCAGTTTAGTGGGTAGCACGCAGTATTTT.

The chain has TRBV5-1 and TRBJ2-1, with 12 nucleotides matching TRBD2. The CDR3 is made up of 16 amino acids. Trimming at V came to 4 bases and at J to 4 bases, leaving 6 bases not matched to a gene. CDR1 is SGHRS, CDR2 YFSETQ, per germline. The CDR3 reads CASSLAGGPRYNEQFF. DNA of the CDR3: TGCGCCAGCAGCCTAGCGGGAGGGCCTCGGTACAATGAGCAGTTCTTC.

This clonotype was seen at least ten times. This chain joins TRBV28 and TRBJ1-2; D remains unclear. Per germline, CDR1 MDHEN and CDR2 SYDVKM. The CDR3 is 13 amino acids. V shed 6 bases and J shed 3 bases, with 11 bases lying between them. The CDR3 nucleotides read TGTGCCAGCAGACTACAGCGCTACTATGGCTACACCTTC. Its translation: CASRLQRYYGYTF.

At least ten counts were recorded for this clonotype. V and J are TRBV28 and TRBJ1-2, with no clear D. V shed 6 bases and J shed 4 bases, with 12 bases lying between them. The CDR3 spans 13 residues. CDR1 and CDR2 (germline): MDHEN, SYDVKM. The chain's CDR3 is CASRTSGSYGYTF. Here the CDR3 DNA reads TGTGCCAGCAGGACGAGCGGGTCCTATGGCTACACCTTC.

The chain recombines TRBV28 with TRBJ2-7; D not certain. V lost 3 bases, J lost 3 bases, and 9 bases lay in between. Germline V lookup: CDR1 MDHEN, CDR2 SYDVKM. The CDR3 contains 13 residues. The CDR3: CASSLRRYYEQYF. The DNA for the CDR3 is TGTGCCAGCAGTTTGAGAAGATACTACGAGCAGTACTTC.

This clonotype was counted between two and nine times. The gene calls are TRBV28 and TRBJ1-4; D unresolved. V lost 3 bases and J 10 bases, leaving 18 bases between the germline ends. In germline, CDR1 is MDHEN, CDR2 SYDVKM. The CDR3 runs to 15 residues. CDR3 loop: CASSFDGLWGVKLFF. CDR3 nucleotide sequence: TGTGCCAGCAGTTTCGATGGACTGTGGGGTGTAAAACTGTTTTTT.

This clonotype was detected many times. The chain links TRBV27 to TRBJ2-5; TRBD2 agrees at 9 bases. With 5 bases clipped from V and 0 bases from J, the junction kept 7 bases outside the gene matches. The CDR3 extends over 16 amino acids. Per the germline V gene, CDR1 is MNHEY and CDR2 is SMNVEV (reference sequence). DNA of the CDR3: TGTGCCAGCAGTACCCTTAGCGGGAGCAACCAAGAGACCCAGTACTTC. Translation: CASSTLSGSNQETQYF.

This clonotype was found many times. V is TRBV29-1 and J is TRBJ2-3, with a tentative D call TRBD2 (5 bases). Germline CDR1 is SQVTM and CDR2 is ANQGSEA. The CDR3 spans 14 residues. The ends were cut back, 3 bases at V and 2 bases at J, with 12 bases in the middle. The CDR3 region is CSVERLASTDTQYF. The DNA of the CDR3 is TGCAGCGTTGAGCGGCTAGCTTCCACAGATACGCAGTATTTT.

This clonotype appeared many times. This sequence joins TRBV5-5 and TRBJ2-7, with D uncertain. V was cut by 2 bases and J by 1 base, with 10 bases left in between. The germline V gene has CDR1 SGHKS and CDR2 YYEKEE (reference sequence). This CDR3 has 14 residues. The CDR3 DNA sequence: TGTGCCAGCAGCTTAACAAGGGAATCCTACGAGCAGTACTTC. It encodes CASSLTRESYEQYF. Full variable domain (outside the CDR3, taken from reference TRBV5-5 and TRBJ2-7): DAGVTQSPTHLIKTRGQQVTLRCSPISGHKSVSWYQQVLGQGPQFIFQYYEKEERGRGNFPDRFSARQFPNYSSELNVNALLLGDSALYLCASSLTRESYEQYFGPGTRLTVT.

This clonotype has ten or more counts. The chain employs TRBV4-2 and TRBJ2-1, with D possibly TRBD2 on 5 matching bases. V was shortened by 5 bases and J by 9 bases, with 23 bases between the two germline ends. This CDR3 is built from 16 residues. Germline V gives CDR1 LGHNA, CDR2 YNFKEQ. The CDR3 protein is CASSDLTGIWYGEQFF. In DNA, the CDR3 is TGTGCCAGCAGCGACTTGACGGGGATTTGGTACGGTGAGCAGTTCTTC.

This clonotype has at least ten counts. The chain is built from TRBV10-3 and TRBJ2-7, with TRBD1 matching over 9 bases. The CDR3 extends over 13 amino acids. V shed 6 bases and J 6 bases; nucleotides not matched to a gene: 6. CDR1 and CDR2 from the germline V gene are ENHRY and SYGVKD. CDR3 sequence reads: CAIRTGGSPEQYF. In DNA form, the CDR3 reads TGTGCCATCAGGACAGGGGGTTCCCCCGAGCAGTACTTC.

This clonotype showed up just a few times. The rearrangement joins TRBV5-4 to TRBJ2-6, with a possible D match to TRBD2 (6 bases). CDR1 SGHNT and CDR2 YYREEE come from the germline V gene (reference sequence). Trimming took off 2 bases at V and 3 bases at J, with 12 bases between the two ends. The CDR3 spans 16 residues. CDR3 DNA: TGTGCCAGCAGCTTAGGGGCCGGGAGTGGGGCCAACGTCCTGACTTTC. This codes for CASSLGAGSGANVLTF.

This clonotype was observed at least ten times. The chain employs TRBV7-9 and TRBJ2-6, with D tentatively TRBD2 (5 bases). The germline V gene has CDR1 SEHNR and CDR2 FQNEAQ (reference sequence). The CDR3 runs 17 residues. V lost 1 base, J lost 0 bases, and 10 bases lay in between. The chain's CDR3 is CASSLGTVYSGANVLTF. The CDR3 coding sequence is TGTGCCAGCAGCTTAGGGACTGTCTACTCTGGGGCCAACGTCCTGACTTTC. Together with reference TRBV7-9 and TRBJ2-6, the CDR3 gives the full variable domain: DTGVSQNPRHKITKRGQNVTFRCDPISEHNRLYWYRQTLGQGPEFLTYFQNEAQLEKSRLLSDRFSAERPKGSFSTLEIQRTEQGDSAMYLCASSLGTVYSGANVLTFGAGSRLTVL.